Listed below are T cell receptor beta chains from one sample, sequenced in a study of T cells in Graves' hyperthyroidism and ophthalmopathy. TCRdb processed the multiplex PCR reads anew with MiXCR; each CDR3 protein has one entry. There are about 300,000 distinct CDR3 sequences in the sample; roughly 19% occur only once, and 35% to 40% lies in the top ten. Sequencing was done on a sample of blood. Receptors were obtained from a man in his forties or fifties with Graves' ophthalmopathy. CDR3s include the opening cysteine and the closing phenylalanine or tryptophan. The order of the fields is D gene, V gene, clone size, J gene, CDR3 length, CDR3 DNA, CDR3 protein. A D gene is named only where the DNA matches it firmly. The size field is filled for only some rows; it gives once, few, many or a size class.

D: TRBD1; V: TRBV5-1; size: many; J: TRBJ2-3; length: 16; DNA: TGCGCCAGCAGCTCCCGACAGGGCCAACAGACAGATACGCAGTATTTT; CDR3: CASSSRQGQQTDTQYF
D: TRBD2; V: TRBV18; size: many; J: TRBJ2-7; length: 16; DNA: TGTGCCAGCTCCCTGAGCATAGCGGGAGGGCCTGAGGAGCAGTACTTC; CDR3: CASSLSIAGGPEEQYF
D: TRBD1; V: TRBV6-1; size: NA; J: TRBJ1-5; length: 18; DNA: TGTGCCAGCAGCTCGAGGCAGGGGGTAGGAATAAGCAATCAGCCCCAGCATTTT; CDR3: CASSSRQGVGISNQPQHF
D: NA; V: TRBV13; size: NA; J: TRBJ1-1; length: 14; DNA: TGTGCCAGCAGCTTACAGAATCCGAACACTGAAGCTTTCTTT; CDR3: CASSLQNPNTEAFF
D: NA; V: TRBV29-1; size: many; J: TRBJ1-1; length: 12; DNA: TGCAGCGCCTTGACAGTGAACACTGAAGCTTTCTTT; CDR3: CSALTVNTEAFF
D: NA; V: TRBV11-2; size: many; J: TRBJ2-7; length: 13; DNA: TGTGCCAGCAGCTTAGGAGTCTCCTACGAGCAGTACTTC; CDR3: CASSLGVSYEQYF
D: NA; V: TRBV30; size: few; J: TRBJ2-1; length: 16; DNA: TGTGCCTGGAATCGGGGTCGTGCAGGGTCGTACAATGAGCAGTTCTTC; CDR3: CAWNRGRAGSYNEQFF
D: TRBD2; V: TRBV30; size: many; J: TRBJ2-1; length: 15; DNA: TGTGCCTGGAGATCGGGACTAGCGGGCGTGGAGGAGCAGTTCTTC; CDR3: CAWRSGLAGVEEQFF
D: NA; V: TRBV2; size: many; J: TRBJ2-5; length: 12; DNA: TGTGCCAGCCAAGCCAACTCCGAGACCCAGTACTTC; CDR3: CASQANSETQYF
D: TRBD2; V: TRBV5-1; size: few; J: TRBJ2-7; length: 14; DNA: TGCGCCAGCAGCCGGACCGGGACTACCTACGAGCAGTACTTC; CDR3: CASSRTGTTYEQYF
D: NA; V: TRBV18; size: many; J: TRBJ2-4; length: 13; DNA: TGTGCCAGCTCGCCGACAGCCAAAAACATTCAGTACTTC; CDR3: CASSPTAKNIQYF
D: NA; V: TRBV6-5; size: NA; J: TRBJ2-7; length: 15; DNA: TGTGCCAGCAGTTACTCTCGGTTTGAGGGCTACGAGCAGTACTTC; CDR3: CASSYSRFEGYEQYF
D: NA; V: TRBV5-1; size: many; J: TRBJ2-1; length: 14; DNA: TGCGCCAGCAGCTTACGGACTAACCAAAATGAGCAGTTCTTC; CDR3: CASSLRTNQNEQFF
D: NA; V: TRBV7-2; size: NA; J: TRBJ2-7; length: 15; DNA: TGTGCCAGCAGCTTGACTTCAGGGAATGGCTACGAGCAGTACTTC; CDR3: CASSLTSGNGYEQYF